Listed here is a single T cell receptor (beta chain). Its antigen is unknown. Amplification used 60 Vbeta primers and 13 Jbeta primers. Assay: immunoSEQ multiplex PCR; the TCRdb copy retains only in-frame clones and omits some. The sample has 150,000 to 200,000 clones, 79% seen once. This record belongs to a study of cytomegalovirus exposure and HLA in healthy donors. The V end was cut by 0 bases, the J end by 6 bases, with 5 bases between. Looked up from germline, CDR1 is SQVTM and CDR2 is ANQGSEA. The CDR3 runs to 11 residues. Whole-study findings and limits: Within the data, a cluster of highly shared sequence variants was likely a sequencing artifact.

Sequenced input: PBMCs. V gene TRBV29-1 combines with J gene TRBJ2-5; D ambiguous. The TCR was taken from a woman aged 45-59 years in good health and CMV-seronegative. The CDR3 DNA is TGCAGCGTTGAAGATCAAAAGACCCAGTACTTC. It yields the protein CSVEDQKTQYF.